This T cell receptor (beta chain) came from a study of cytomegalovirus exposure and HLA in healthy donors. Study information: Researchers previously reported finding roughly 120 million unique TCR beta sequences from 170 million or so T cells.

The PCR employed 60 Vbeta primers together with 13 Jbeta primers. Here immunoSEQ multiplex PCR was the method, and the copy in TCRdb shows in-frame clones only, minus some. The sample includes around 150,000 clones, 75% to 85% seen only once; the top ten take 6.3%. Whole-study results and caveats: Sequencing artifact likely explains a cluster of highly shared sequence variants. Versus the roughly 670-donor mean, an Asian-associated ancestry cluster reportedly showed fewer N-insertions in a later analysis.

Germline CDR1 and CDR2: LNHDA and SQIVND (reference sequence). This CDR3 spans 15 amino acids. Trimming pared 6 bases from V and 2 bases from J, leaving 17 bases between. This clone was counted between two and nine times. The antigen is unknown. This sequence was found in a man aged 50 to 60 in good health and CMV-seropositive. V is TRBV19 and J is TRBJ2-7, with a possible D match to TRBD2 (6 bases). Specimen: PBMCs. This CDR3 is CASSLRIAVAYEQYF. The CDR3 DNA sequence: TGTGCCAGTAGCCTCAGGATAGCGGTGGCCTACGAGCAGTACTTC.